This paragraph covers one T cell receptor (beta chain) sequence. This specimen belongs to a study of blood T cell repertoires in COVID-19. The CDR3 contains 11 residues. Germline CDR1 is DFQATT and CDR2 is SNEGSKA (reference sequence). The V and J ends lost 6 bases and 2 bases respectively, with 8 bases between them. This table comes from immunoSEQ multiplex PCR, and its TCRdb copy is limited to in-frame clones, with some not included. Among over 90,000 clones, approximately 87% were seen once, and the ten largest hold 15% to 20%. The chain joins TRBV20-1 to TRBJ2-7; tentative D call: TRBD2 (5 bases). Sequenced sample: peripheral blood. The TCR comes from a human donor in a cohort sampled during active COVID-19. The CDR3 here is CSARGTYEQYF. CDR3 DNA: TGCAGTGCGCGAGGGACCTACGAGCAGTACTTC.